The 32 T cell receptor beta chains given below trace back to one sample, sequenced in a study of T cells in Graves' hyperthyroidism and ophthalmopathy. The source material, RNA transcripts, was used to amplify TCR beta CDR3 regions. When the TCR CDR3 underwent first-round RT-PCR, the HTBI primer set was used. Each CDR3 protein gets one entry after TCRdb re-called the multiplex PCR reads with MiXCR. Found here are about 690,000 distinct CDR3 sequences, around 15% of them singletons; the top ten hold 15% to 18%. Sequenced sample: blood. The receptors were gathered from a man between 50 and 59 years old with Graves' hyperthyroidism.

Details on this clonotype: Relative to the germline gene, one junction end is altered; a read error may explain this. The chain employs TRBV28 and TRBJ2-2; TRBD2 might be the D (5 bases). Germline lookup yields CDR1 MDHEN and CDR2 SYDVKM. The CDR3 sequence is 15 residues long. The CDR3 here is CATQIVNVGPGELLF. The DNA of the CDR3 is TGTGCCACACAGATTGTGAATGTAGGGCCCGGGGAGCTGCTTTTT.

In this sample, this clonotype turned up many times. The rearrangement joins TRBV18 to TRBJ2-3; no clear D. V was trimmed by 1 base and J by 3 bases, leaving 8 bases between them. The CDR3 is made up of 14 amino acids. Looked up from germline, CDR1 is KGHSH and CDR2 is LQKENI. Here the CDR3 DNA reads TGTGCCAGCTCACCACTATCTGGGACAGATACGCAGTATTTT. Its translation is CASSPLSGTDTQYF.

At least ten counts were recorded for this clonotype. V is TRBV12-3 or TRBV12-4 and J is TRBJ1-1, with 8 bases aligning to TRBD1. The V segment lost 7 bases and the J segment 5 bases; nucleotides outside the gene matches: 6. The CDR3 covers 13 residues. The CDR3 region is CASTPTGDTEAFF. The CDR3 nucleotides are TGTGCCAGCACCCCGACAGGGGATACTGAAGCTTTCTTT.

This clonotype has at least ten counts. The CDR3 sequence: CASSSGMGLAGYNEQFF. The DNA of the CDR3 is TGTGCCAGCAGCTCTGGGATGGGGCTAGCGGGTTACAATGAGCAGTTCTTC. The gene calls are TRBV11-2 and TRBJ2-1; TRBD2 agrees at 8 bases. V was pared by 4 bases and J by 4 bases, with 12 bases of the junction left unmatched. This CDR3 region has 17 residues. Per germline, CDR1 SGHAT and CDR2 FQNNGV. Variable domain in full (rest from reference TRBV11-2 and TRBJ2-1): EAGVAQSPRYKIIEKRQSVAFWCNPISGHATLYWYQQILGQGPKLLIQFQNNGVVDDSQLPKDRFSAERLKGVDSTLKIQPAKLEDSAVYLCASSSGMGLAGYNEQFFGPGTRLTVL.

This clonotype occurred a few times. This chain joins TRBV7-9 and TRBJ1-1; 9 nucleotides line up with TRBD1. The length of the CDR3 is 16 residues. Germline-derived CDR1 and CDR2 are SEHNR and FQNEAQ (reference sequence). V lost 3 bases, J lost 5 bases, and 10 bases stayed unmatched. Written as DNA, the CDR3 is TGTGCCAGCAGCTTCAACAGGGGGCGCGGGGCTACTGAAGCTTTCTTT. It specifies CASSFNRGRGATEAFF.

The genes are TRBV28 and TRBJ1-2, with D possibly matching TRBD1 (5 bases). CDR1 and CDR2 from the germline V gene are MDHEN and SYDVKM. The V end was cut by 4 bases, the J end by 6 bases, with 12 bases between. The CDR3 consists of 13 residues. DNA of the CDR3: TGTGCCAGCAGTTATCTGGGGGTAAATGGCTACACCTTC. Translating it yields CASSYLGVNGYTF.

A word on this clonotype: Likely a read error: the CDR3 ends without its conserved phenylalanine or tryptophan. The V call is TRBV12-3 or TRBV12-4, the J call TRBJ2-3; TRBD2 agrees at 8 bases. The V segment lost 4 bases and the J segment 7 bases; nucleotides outside the gene matches: 10. The CDR3 consists of 15 residues. CDR3 sequence (DNA): TGTGCCAGCAGTTCGGGACTAGTGGGGACCTATACGCAGTATCTT. It translates to CASSSGLVGTYTQYL.

There are many counts of this clonotype. The chain uses TRBV27 and TRBJ2-3; D is ambiguous. CDR1 MNHEY and CDR2 SMNVEV come from the germline V gene (reference sequence). The CDR3 sequence is 13 residues long. The germline V and J ends were trimmed by 6 bases and 6 bases, with 13 bases remaining between them. CDR3 region: CASRRTGEDTQYF. CDR3 nucleotide sequence: TGTGCCAGCAGAAGAACTGGCGAGGATACGCAGTATTTT.

Remarks on this clonotype: A much larger clone lies one base from this, so it may be a read error. V and J are TRBV10-1 and TRBJ2-2; D possibly corresponds to TRBD2 (6 bases). Germline CDR1 is WNHNN and CDR2 is SYGVQD (reference sequence). This CDR3 has 12 amino acids. The chain's CDR3 is CASSVTAGGLFF. The CDR3 DNA reads TGCGCCAGCAGTGTGACGGCCGGGGGGCTGTTTTTT.

About this clonotype: Given a much more abundant clone one base away, this may be a read error. V and J are TRBV18 and TRBJ2-1; TRBD2 matches at 7 bases. Germline values: CDR1 KGHSH, CDR2 LQKENI. Trimming took 5 bases from V and 10 from J; bases not matched to a gene: 11. This CDR3 has 14 residues. The CDR3 DNA is TGTGCCAGCTCAAGGGGACTATCTGCGGGGGAGCAGTTCTTC. Protein product: CASSRGLSAGEQFF.

This clonotype was detected many times. The rearrangement uses TRBV14 and TRBJ2-5, with D possibly being TRBD1 (6 bases). In germline, CDR1 is SGHDN, CDR2 FVKESK. This CDR3 spans 13 amino acids. Trimming cost V 1 base and J 5 bases, with 8 bases left between them. The CDR3 reads CASSQATGETQYF. The CDR3 coding sequence is TGTGCCAGCAGCCAAGCCACAGGGGAGACCCAGTACTTC.

This clonotype was seen ten or more times. The genes are TRBV2 and TRBJ1-5; maybe TRBD1 (5 bases). V dropped 3 bases and J dropped 5 bases, with 8 bases sitting between them. Germline V CDR1 and CDR2: SNHLY, FYNNEI. The CDR3 loop spans 13 amino acids. As DNA, the CDR3 is TGTGCCAGCAGTGAGGGACCAGATCAGCCCCAGCATTTT. Its protein product is CASSEGPDQPQHF.

The CDR3 sequence: CASSIVFGLMNTEAFF. CDR3 in DNA: TGTGCCAGTAGTATAGTTTTCGGCCTCATGAACACTGAAGCTTTCTTT. V usage is TRBV19 and J usage is TRBJ1-1; D call uncertain. The V end was cut by 1 base, the J end by 0 bases, with 12 bases between. The CDR3 contains 16 residues. Germline CDR1 LNHDA, CDR2 SQIVND (reference sequence).

This clonotype occurred a few times. This chain uses TRBV28 with TRBJ2-1; tentative D call: TRBD2 (6 bases). The CDR3 loop spans 12 amino acids. V was trimmed by 7 bases and J by 4 bases, leaving 8 bases between them. Germline V gene lookup returns CDR1 MDHEN and CDR2 SYDVKM. CDR3 sequence reads: CASTGGYNEQFF. CDR3 nucleotides: TGTGCCAGCACCGGGGGTTACAATGAGCAGTTCTTC. The full variable domain, rest sourced from reference TRBV28 and TRBJ2-1, is DVKVTQSSRYLVKRTGEKVFLECVQDMDHENMFWYRQDPGLGLRLIYFSYDVKMKEKGDIPEGYSVSREKKERFSLILESASTNQTSMYLCASTGGYNEQFFGPGTRLTVL.

This clonotype was detected ten times or more. This chain connects TRBV9 to TRBJ2-3; D remains ambiguous. In germline, CDR1 is SGDLS, CDR2 YYNGEE. This CDR3 has 15 amino acids. Trimming took 0 bases from V and 0 from J, leaving 8 bases between them. This CDR3 is CASSVDIQSTDTQYF. CDR3 in DNA: TGTGCCAGCAGCGTAGACATTCAGAGCACAGATACGCAGTATTTT.

This clonotype has a count of ten or more. The chain combines TRBV24-1 with TRBJ1-3, with D possibly TRBD1 on 6 matching bases. With 9 bases removed from V and 2 bases from J, the gap between germline ends came to 13 bases. Germline V gene data show CDR1 as KGHDR and CDR2 as SFDVKD. This CDR3 comprises 14 residues. The CDR3, as DNA: TGTGCCACCCAGCCGGGACATGCTGGAAACACCATATATTTT. Protein: CATQPGHAGNTIYF.

A word on this clonotype: One end of the junction is discordant with germline, which a read error may explain. V gene TRBV28 combines with J gene TRBJ2-1; 15 bases are a match to TRBD2. Germline assignment: CDR1 MDHEN and CDR2 SYDVKM. The CDR3 runs 18 residues. Here the CDR3 DNA reads TGTGCCAGCAGTTTATATGGACTAGCGGGAGGGCGGGTCGATGAGCCGTTCTTC. It is translated as CASSLYGLAGGRVDEPFF. The whole variable domain, filled in from reference TRBV28 and TRBJ2-1, reads DVKVTQSSRYLVKRTGEKVFLECVQDMDHENMFWYRQDPGLGLRLIYFSYDVKMKEKGDIPEGYSVSREKKERFSLILESASTNQTSMYLCASSLYGLAGGRVDEPFFGPGTRLTVL.

This chain connects TRBV6-1 to TRBJ2-7; D call uncertain. This CDR3 has 13 residues. The germline CDR1 and CDR2 sequences are MNHNS and SASEGT. Trimming stripped 5 bases from V and 0 bases from J, with 8 bases between. The CDR3 DNA follows: TGTGCCAGCAGTCAAGGATACTCCTACGAGCAGTACTTC. Its translation is CASSQGYSYEQYF.

In this sample, this clonotype turned up many times. V usage is TRBV5-1 and J usage is TRBJ2-1; 9 bases line up with TRBD2. The germline CDR1 and CDR2 sequences are SGHRS and YFSETQ. The J segment lost 5 bases and the V segment lost 0 bases, leaving 9 bases of the junction unmatched. The CDR3 extends over 17 amino acids. The CDR3 sequence is CASSLGLLVAGDNEQFF. The CDR3 DNA is TGCGCCAGCAGCTTGGGGCTTTTGGTAGCGGGAGACAATGAGCAGTTCTTC. The whole variable domain, filled in from reference TRBV5-1 and TRBJ2-1, reads KAGVTQTPRYLIKTRGQQVTLSCSPISGHRSVSWYQQTPGQGLQFLFEYFSETQRNKGNFPGRFSGRQFSNSRSEMNVSTLELGDSALYLCASSLGLLVAGDNEQFFGPGTRLTVL.

This clonotype was detected ten times or more. The gene calls are TRBV28 and TRBJ1-2, with D perhaps matching TRBD1 (5 bases). The CDR3 has 11 amino acids. V lost 10 bases to trimming and J lost 7 bases, with 13 bases between them. CDR1 MDHEN and CDR2 SYDVKM come from the germline V gene. Here the CDR3 reads CATSGLLGYTF. The CDR3 DNA is TGTGCCACTTCAGGGCTTCTTGGCTACACCTTC.

Details on this clonotype: This may arise from a read error, as a much more abundant clone is one base away. J is TRBJ2-7 and V is TRBV3-1, with TRBD1 matching over 7 bases. After removal of 0 bases from V and 9 bases from J, the junction contained 5 bases not matched to a gene. Germline-derived CDR1 and CDR2 are LGHDT and YNNKEL (reference sequence). The CDR3 is 13 amino acids. This chain's CDR3 is CASSQDLGQRQYF. In DNA, the CDR3 is TGTGCCAGCAGCCAAGACCTGGGACAGCGGCAGTACTTC.

Of note for this clonotype: A much bigger clone sits one base away, suggesting this may be a read error. The chain employs TRBV6-1 and TRBJ2-3; perhaps TRBD2 as D (5 bases). Germline V gene data show CDR1 as MNHNS and CDR2 as SASEGT. Trimming pared 5 bases from V and 1 base from J, leaving 7 bases between. The CDR3 is made up of 13 amino acids. In nucleotides, the CDR3 is TGTGCCAGCAGTCCAGCGGGCACAGATACGCAGTATTTT. As protein: CASSPAGTDTQYF.

This clonotype was picked up a small number of times. The V and J genes are TRBV20-1 and TRBJ2-2; maybe TRBD2 (6 bases). The CDR3 contains 14 residues. V gave up 1 base and J gave up 4 bases, with 10 bases separating them. The germline V gene has CDR1 DFQATT and CDR2 SNEGSKA (reference sequence). The CDR3 DNA is TGCAGTGCTAGAGGATGGGGGGTCACCGGGGAGCTGTTTTTT. It translates to CSARGWGVTGELFF.

There are many counts of this clonotype. The chain recombines TRBV2 with TRBJ2-3, with D perhaps TRBD2 (5 bases). CDR3 length: 14 amino acids. Germline-derived CDR1 and CDR2 are SNHLY and FYNNEI. Trimming cost V 4 bases and J 1 base, with 9 bases left between them. CDR3 sequence (DNA): TGTGCCAGCAGTGTATACGGGGGCACAGATACGCAGTATTTT. It specifies CASSVYGGTDTQYF.

This clonotype was counted many times. The chain joins TRBV19 to TRBJ1-5, with D possibly matching TRBD1 (5 bases). Germline V gene sequence: CDR1 LNHDA, CDR2 SQIVND (reference sequence). The CDR3 runs 13 residues. Trimming took off 4 bases at V and 1 base at J, with 5 bases between the two ends. The CDR3 loop reads CASSTGSNQPQHF. CDR3 nucleotides: TGTGCCAGTAGTACAGGGAGCAATCAGCCCCAGCATTTT.

The gene calls are TRBV29-1 and TRBJ2-7; possible D gene TRBD1, 7 bases. The V end lost 4 bases, the J end lost 3 bases, and 13 bases lay between the germline ends. CDR3 size: 13 residues. Germline assignment: CDR1 SQVTM and CDR2 ANQGSEA. The CDR3 sequence is CSVARQGGYEQYF. CDR3 coding DNA: TGCAGCGTTGCGCGACAGGGAGGCTACGAGCAGTACTTC.

This clonotype was counted only a few times. V and J are TRBV3-1 and TRBJ2-3; 8 nucleotides agree with TRBD2. This CDR3 is built from 17 residues. Germline V gives CDR1 LGHDT, CDR2 YNNKEL (reference sequence). The V segment lost 2 bases and the J segment 0 bases; nucleotides outside the gene matches: 7. The CDR3 spells CASSQRLAGSSTDTQYF. DNA for the CDR3: TGTGCCAGCAGCCAAAGATTAGCGGGAAGTAGCACAGATACGCAGTATTTT.

This sequence joins TRBV20-1 and TRBJ1-6; D perhaps matches TRBD1 (6 bases). Trimming took 2 bases from V and 0 from J, leaving 17 bases between them. CDR1 and CDR2 (germline): DFQATT, SNEGSKA (reference sequence). The CDR3 spans 18 residues. The CDR3 nucleotides are TGCAGTGCTAGATCCGCATCACCACAGGGCTCCTATAATTCACCCCTCCACTTT. Protein: CSARSASPQGSYNSPLHF.

The table lists this clonotype with many counts. The chain combines TRBV28 with TRBJ2-7; TRBD2 agrees at 12 bases. V lost 5 bases to trimming and J lost 4 bases; unmatched junction nucleotides: 6. This CDR3 has 15 amino acids. Germline V gene lookup returns CDR1 MDHEN and CDR2 SYDVKM. The CDR3 DNA reads as TGTGCCAGCAGTCTGACTAGCGGGAGTGGGTACGAGCAGTACTTC. This sequence encodes CASSLTSGSGYEQYF. Full variable domain (outside the CDR3, taken from reference TRBV28 and TRBJ2-7): DVKVTQSSRYLVKRTGEKVFLECVQDMDHENMFWYRQDPGLGLRLIYFSYDVKMKEKGDIPEGYSVSREKKERFSLILESASTNQTSMYLCASSLTSGSGYEQYFGPGTRLTVT.

This clonotype came up a few times. This sequence joins TRBV7-8 and TRBJ2-5, with TRBD2 matching 11 bases. The CDR3 spans 18 residues. Trimming at V came to 5 bases and at J to 4 bases, leaving 15 bases not matched to a gene. The germline gives CDR1 SGHVS, CDR2 FQNEAQ. The CDR3 coding sequence is TGTGCCAGCAGCCCCCGACTAGCGGGACTCCGGTTAAGAGAGACCCAGTACTTC. This translates into CASSPRLAGLRLRETQYF.

This clonotype was seen ten or more times. The rearrangement joins TRBV20-1 to TRBJ1-2; D remains unclear. Trimming left V 0 bases short and J 1 base short, with 9 bases between. Per germline, CDR1 DFQATT and CDR2 SNEGSKA (reference sequence). The CDR3 is made up of 14 amino acids. The CDR3 protein is CSARDMGSNYGYTF. The CDR3 nucleotides are TGCAGTGCTAGAGATATGGGCAGTAACTATGGCTACACCTTC.

This clonotype appeared many times. The gene calls are TRBV11-2 and TRBJ1-2, with a possible D match to TRBD1 (5 bases). The CDR3 is 12 residues long. V was pared by 5 bases and J by 4 bases, with 8 bases between. The germline CDR1 and CDR2 sequences are SGHAT and FQNNGV. The CDR3 region is CASSQGFYGYTF. The CDR3 DNA is TGTGCCAGCAGCCAGGGATTCTATGGCTACACCTTC.